The clone carrying this TCR beta chain was detected a few times. Its antigen remains unknown. This sample stems from a study of T-cell reconstitution after alpha-beta-depleted transplantation in children. Preparation of the TCRbeta library was carried out with unique molecular identifiers. TCRdb analysed the PCR reads with MiXCR anew, one entry per CDR3 protein. The sample lists 45,000 to 50,000 distinct CDR3 sequences; around 56% were seen once. V gave up 6 bases and J gave up 0 bases; unmatched junction bases: 4. The CDR3 runs 13 residues. Per germline, CDR1 SQVTM and CDR2 ANQGSEA. Study-wide findings and caveats: Counts and diversity of T cells one year after transplant came mostly from newly produced T cells. Elevated TCRbeta diversity at day 60 was traced, in some patients, to surviving recipient T cells and thymic progenitors. The origin of alpha-beta T cells about two months after transplant was reportedly several hundred expanded graft clones.

The rearrangement joins TRBV29-1 to TRBJ2-7; 8 nucleotides agree with TRBD1. This receptor was obtained from a boy younger than two with SCID, due to receive a stem cell transplant. The material was peripheral blood, obtained before TCRalphabeta/CD19-depleted stem cell transplant. The CDR3: CSVRDRGSYEQYF. CDR3 nucleotide sequence: TGCAGCGTGCGAGACAGGGGCTCCTACGAGCAGTACTTC.